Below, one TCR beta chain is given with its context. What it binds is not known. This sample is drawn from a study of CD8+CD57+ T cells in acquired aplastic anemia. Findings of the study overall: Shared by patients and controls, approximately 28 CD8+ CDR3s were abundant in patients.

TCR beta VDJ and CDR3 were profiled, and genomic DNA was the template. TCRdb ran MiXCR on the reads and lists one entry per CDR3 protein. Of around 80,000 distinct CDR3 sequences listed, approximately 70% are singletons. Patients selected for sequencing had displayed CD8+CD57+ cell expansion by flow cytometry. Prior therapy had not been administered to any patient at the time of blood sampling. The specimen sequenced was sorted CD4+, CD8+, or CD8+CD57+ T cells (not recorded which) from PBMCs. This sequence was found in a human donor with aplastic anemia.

The chain's CDR3 is CASEDRGWVNTEAFF. DNA of the CDR3: TGTGCCAGCGAGGACAGGGGCTGGGTGAACACTGAAGCTTTCTTT. The chain combines TRBV7-9 with TRBJ1-1, with 9 bases fitting TRBD1. The CDR3 spans 15 residues. CDR1 is SEHNR and CDR2 is FQNEAQ in the germline V gene (reference sequence). The V gene end was trimmed by 8 bases and the J gene end by 0 bases; junction bases not matched to a gene: 7. Filled out from reference TRBV7-9 and TRBJ1-1, the complete variable domain reads DTGVSQNPRHKITKRGQNVTFRCDPISEHNRLYWYRQTLGQGPEFLTYFQNEAQLEKSRLLSDRFSAERPKGSFSTLEIQRTEQGDSAMYLCASEDRGWVNTEAFFGQGTRLTVV.